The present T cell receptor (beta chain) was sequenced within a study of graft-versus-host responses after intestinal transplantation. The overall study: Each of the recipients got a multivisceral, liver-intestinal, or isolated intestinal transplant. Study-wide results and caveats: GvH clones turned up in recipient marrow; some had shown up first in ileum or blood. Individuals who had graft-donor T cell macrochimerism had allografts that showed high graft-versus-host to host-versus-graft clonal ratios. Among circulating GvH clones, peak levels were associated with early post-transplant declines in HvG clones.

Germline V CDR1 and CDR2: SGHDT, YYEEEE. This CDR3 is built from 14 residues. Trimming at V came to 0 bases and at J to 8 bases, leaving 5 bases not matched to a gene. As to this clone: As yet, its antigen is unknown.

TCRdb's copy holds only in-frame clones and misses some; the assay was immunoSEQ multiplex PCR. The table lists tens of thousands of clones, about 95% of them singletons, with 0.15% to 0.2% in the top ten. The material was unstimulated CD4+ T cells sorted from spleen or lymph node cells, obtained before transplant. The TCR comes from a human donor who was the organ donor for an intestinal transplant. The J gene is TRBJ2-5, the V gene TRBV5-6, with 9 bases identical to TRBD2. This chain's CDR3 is CASSLGSGGPTQYF. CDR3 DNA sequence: TGTGCCAGCAGCTTGGGGAGCGGGGGGCCAACCCAGTACTTC.